This T cell receptor (beta chain) derives from a study of blood T cells in healthy people across ages. Study at large: The capture of about one barcoded beta molecule per two T cells was achieved by template switching. Study-level points and caveats: The study found TCR beta diversity correlated strongly with naive T cell percentage.

Only a few counts were recorded for this clonotype. The antigen is unknown. Through a sample-barcoded 5' primer and a J-beta primer mix, a second PCR was run for roughly 7 to 11 cycles. Each cDNA molecule carried a tag from a template-switch adaptor that contained 12 random nucleotides. TCRdb re-analysed the 5' RACE reads in MiXCR, keeping a single row per CDR3 protein. In the table there are about 1.4 million distinct CDR3 sequences, roughly 64% of which are singletons. The CDR3 runs to 16 residues. Trimming at V came to 3 bases and at J to 8 bases, leaving 12 bases not matched to a gene. Germline CDR1 and CDR2: LGHNT and FRNRAP.

The chain couples TRBV12-5 to TRBJ2-1; 8 bases agree with TRBD2. The sample comprised blood. The TCR originated in a man younger than 35 in good health. In nucleotides, the CDR3 is TGTGCTAGTGGTTTTCGCGTTGCGGGAGGTTTGGATGAGCAGTTCTTC. This codes for CASGFRVAGGLDEQFF.